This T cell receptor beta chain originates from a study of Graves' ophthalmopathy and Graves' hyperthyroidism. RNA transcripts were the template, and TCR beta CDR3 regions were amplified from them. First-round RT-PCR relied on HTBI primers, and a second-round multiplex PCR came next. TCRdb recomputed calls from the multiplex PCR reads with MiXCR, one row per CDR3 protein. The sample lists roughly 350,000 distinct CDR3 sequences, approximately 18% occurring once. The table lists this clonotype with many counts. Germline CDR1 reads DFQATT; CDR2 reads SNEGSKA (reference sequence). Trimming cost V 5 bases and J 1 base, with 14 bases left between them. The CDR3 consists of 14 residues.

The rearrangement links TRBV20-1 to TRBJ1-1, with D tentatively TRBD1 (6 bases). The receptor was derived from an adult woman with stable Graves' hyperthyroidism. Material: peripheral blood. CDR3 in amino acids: CSACLGAANTEAFF. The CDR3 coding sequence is TGCAGTGCTTGTCTGGGGGCGGCGAACACTGAAGCTTTCTTT.